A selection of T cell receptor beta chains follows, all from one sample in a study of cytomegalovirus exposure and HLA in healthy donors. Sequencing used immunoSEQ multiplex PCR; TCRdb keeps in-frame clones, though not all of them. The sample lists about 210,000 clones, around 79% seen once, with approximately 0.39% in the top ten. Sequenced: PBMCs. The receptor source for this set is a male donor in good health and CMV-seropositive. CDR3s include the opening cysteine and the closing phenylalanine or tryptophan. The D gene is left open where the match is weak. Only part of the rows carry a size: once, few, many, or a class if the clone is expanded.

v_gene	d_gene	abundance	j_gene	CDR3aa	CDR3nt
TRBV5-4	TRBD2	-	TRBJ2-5	CASSVHPSGGQETQYF	TGTGCCAGCAGCGTGCATCCTAGCGGGGGTCAAGAGACCCAGTACTTC
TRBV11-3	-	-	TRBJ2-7	CASSLGGEHYEQYF	TGTGCCAGCAGCTTGGGGGGTGAGCACTACGAGCAGTACTTC
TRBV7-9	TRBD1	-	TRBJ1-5	CASSPTGQSNQPQHF	TGTGCCAGCAGCCCGACGGGACAGAGCAATCAGCCCCAGCATTTT
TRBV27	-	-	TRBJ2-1	CASSLGPHLDRNEQFF	TGTGCCAGCAGTCTCGGGCCCCACCTCGACAGAAATGAGCAGTTCTTC
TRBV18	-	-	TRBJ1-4	CASSTGKEEKLFF	TGTGCCAGCTCAACAGGGAAGGAGGAAAAACTGTTTTTT
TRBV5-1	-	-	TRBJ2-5	CASSFNGGEQETQYF	TGCGCCAGCAGCTTCAACGGGGGAGAACAAGAGACCCAGTACTTC
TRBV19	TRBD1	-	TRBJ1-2	CASTPGTVYYGYTF	TGTGCCAGTACCCCCGGGACAGTCTATTATGGCTACACCTTC
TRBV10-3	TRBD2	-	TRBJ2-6	CAISTGLAQTGANVLTF	TGTGCCATCAGTACAGGACTAGCGCAGACTGGGGCCAACGTCCTGACTTTC
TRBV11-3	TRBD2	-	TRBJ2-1	CASSLVAGGPGEQFF	TGTGCCAGCAGCTTAGTAGCGGGAGGGCCGGGTGAGCAGTTCTTC
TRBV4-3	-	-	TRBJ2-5	CASSPNPARGETQYF	TGCGCCAGCAGCCCCAACCCCGCTAGAGGTGAGACCCAGTACTTC
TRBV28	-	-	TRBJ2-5	CASRGRRGLGETQYF	TGTGCCAGCAGGGGCCGTAGGGGGTTGGGAGAGACCCAGTACTTC
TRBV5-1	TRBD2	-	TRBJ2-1	CASSLADQRGDEQFF	TGCGCCAGCAGCTTGGCAGACCAGCGGGGGGATGAGCAGTTCTTC
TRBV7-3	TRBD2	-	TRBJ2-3	CASSLIGRRQASSGRPPDTQYF	TGTGCCAGCAGCTTAATAGGGCGGCGACAGGCCTCTAGCGGGAGGCCCCCAGATACGCAGTATTTT
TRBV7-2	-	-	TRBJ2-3	CASSSAGPTDTQYF	TGTGCCAGCAGCTCGGCGGGCCCCACAGATACGCAGTATTTT
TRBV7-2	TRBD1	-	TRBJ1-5	CASSSMHRGGSNQPQHF	TGTGCCAGCAGCTCGATGCACAGGGGCGGGAGCAATCAGCCCCAGCATTTT
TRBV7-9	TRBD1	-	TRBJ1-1	CSSSLGTGRDTEAFF	TGTTCCAGCAGCTTAGGGACAGGGCGGGACACTGAAGCTTTCTTT
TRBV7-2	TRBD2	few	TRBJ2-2	CASSLNPGTIIGELFF	TGTGCCAGCAGCTTAAACCCGGGGACTATTATCGGGGAGCTGTTTTTT
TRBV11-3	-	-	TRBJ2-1	CASSTRGRGYNEQFF	TGTGCCAGCAGCACCCGGGGGAGGGGGTACAATGAGCAGTTCTTC
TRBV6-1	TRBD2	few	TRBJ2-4	CASSEATVGGAKNIQYF	TGTGCCAGCAGTGAAGCGACAGTCGGGGGGGCCAAAAACATTCAGTACTTC
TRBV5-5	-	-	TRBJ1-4	CASSLDFGAINEKLFF	TGTGCCAGCAGCTTGGATTTTGGGGCGATTAATGAAAAACTGTTTTTT
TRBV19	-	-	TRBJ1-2	CASSSQATNYGYTF	TGTGCCAGTAGTTCCCAGGCGACTAACTATGGCTACACCTTC
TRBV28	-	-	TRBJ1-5	CASRWYRYSNQPQHF	TGTGCCAGCAGATGGTACAGGTATAGCAATCAGCCCCAGCATTTT
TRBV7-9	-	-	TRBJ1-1	CASSETRDKTEAFF	TGTGCCAGCAGCGAGACCCGGGACAAAACTGAAGCTTTCTTT
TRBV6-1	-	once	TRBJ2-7	CASSEPGTFRYEQYF	TGTGCCAGCAGCGAGCCCGGGACTTTCCGCTACGAGCAGTACTTC
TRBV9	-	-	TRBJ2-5	CASSVAMGSGQETQYF	TGTGCCAGCAGCGTAGCAATGGGGAGCGGCCAAGAGACCCAGTACTTC
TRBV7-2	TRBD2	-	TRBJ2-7	CASSLIAGETYEQYF	TGTGCCAGCAGCTTAATAGCGGGAGAAACCTACGAGCAGTACTTC
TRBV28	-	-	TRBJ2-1	CASSSTNAGNYNEQFF	TGTGCCAGCAGTTCCACCAACGCAGGGAATTACAATGAGCAGTTCTTC
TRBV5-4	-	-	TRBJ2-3	CASSFRAGTDTQYF	TGTGCCAGCAGCTTCAGGGCGGGCACAGATACGCAGTATTTT
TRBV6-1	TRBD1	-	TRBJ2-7	CASLTGFLYEQYF	TGTGCCAGCCTGACAGGGTTCTTATACGAGCAGTACTTC
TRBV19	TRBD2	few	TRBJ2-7	CASSIVGLAGEQYF	TGTGCCAGTAGTATCGTGGGACTAGCGGGAGAGCAGTACTTC
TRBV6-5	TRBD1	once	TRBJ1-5	CASSYSGTGGSQPQHF	TGTGCCAGCAGTTACTCGGGGACAGGGGGTAGTCAGCCCCAGCATTTT